A selection of T cell receptor beta chains follows, all from one sample in a study of PD-1 blockade in classical Hodgkin lymphoma. Using immunoSEQ multiplex PCR, the repertoire was profiled, and TCRdb retains in-frame clones only, with some absent. The top ten clones hold 7.5% to 9.5% of a sample with roughly 24,000 clones, 80% to 90% of them seen once. The sample was peripheral blood mononuclear cells (PBMCs), taken before the second cycle of nivolumab. The receptors derive from a human donor with classical Hodgkin lymphoma. Both conserved end residues are part of each CDR3. A D gene is named only where the DNA matches it firmly. Clone size is shown for a subset of rows, as once, few, many or a class of expanded clone.

clone size	D gene	V gene	J gene	CDR3 protein	CDR3 DNA
-	TRBD2	TRBV9	TRBJ2-3	CASSASAGGRTDTQDF	TGTGCCAGCAGCGCCTCAGCGGGGGGACGTACAGATACGCAGGATTTT
-	-	TRBV27	TRBJ2-2	CASSPTGAGELFF	TGTGCCAGCAGTCCAACCGGGGCCGGGGAGCTGTTTTTT
-	-	TRBV7-2	TRBJ2-5	CASSLEVTQYF	TGTGCCAGCAGCTTAGAGGTGACCCAGTACTTC
-	-	TRBV7-9	TRBJ1-1	CASSLGVENTEAFF	TGTGCCAGCAGCTTAGGGGTAGAAAACACTGAAGCTTTCTTT
-	TRBD1	TRBV4-1	TRBJ1-5	CASSSTGENQPQHF	TGCGCCAGCAGTTCTACAGGGGAGAATCAGCCCCAGCATTTT
-	-	TRBV28	TRBJ1-1	CASSHGGDTEAFF	TGTGCCAGCAGCCATGGGGGGGATACTGAAGCTTTCTTT
-	-	TRBV7-8	TRBJ1-2	CASSLALFYGYTF	TGTGCCAGCAGCTTAGCGCTTTTCTATGGCTACACCTTC
-	TRBD1	TRBV19	TRBJ2-2	CASSIGSPGRGYTGELFF	TGTGCCAGTAGTATAGGCTCCCCTGGCAGGGGGTACACCGGGGAGCTGTTTTTT
few	-	TRBV6-4	TRBJ1-1	CASSDSSRGTEAFF	TGTGCCAGCAGTGACTCGAGCCGCGGCACTGAAGCTTTCTTT
-	TRBD1	TRBV6-5	TRBJ1-5	CASSRRQGYNQPQHF	TGTGCCAGCAGCCGCCGACAGGGTTACAATCAGCCCCAGCATTTT
-	TRBD2	TRBV2	TRBJ2-1	CASSGGASGGYNEQFF	TGTGCCAGCAGTGGGGGAGCTAGCGGAGGCTACAATGAGCAGTTCTTC
-	-	TRBV7-2	TRBJ1-5	CASSQSGSNQPQHF	TGTGCCAGCAGTCAATCAGGGTCAAATCAGCCCCAGCATTTT
-	-	TRBV5-1	TRBJ1-2	CASSGQNYGYTF	TGCGCCAGCAGCGGACAGAACTATGGCTACACCTTC
-	-	TRBV7-2	TRBJ1-6	CASRWDSSSYNSPLHF	TGTGCCAGCAGATGGGACTCGAGCTCCTATAATTCACCCCTCCACTTT
-	-	TRBV5-5	TRBJ2-5	CASSMDRGTYQETQYF	TGTGCCAGCAGCATGGACAGAGGGACGTACCAAGAGACCCAGTACTTC
-	-	TRBV6-6	TRBJ1-1	CASSYGAATEAFF	TGTGCCAGCAGTTACGGGGCAGCCACTGAAGCTTTCTTT
-	-	TRBV5-6	TRBJ1-2	CATVRERRDYGYTF	TGTGCCACCGTCCGTGAAAGACGTGACTATGGCTACACCTTC
few	-	TRBV7-9	TRBJ2-2	CASSPFSPGSGELFF	TGTGCCAGCAGCCCATTTAGTCCAGGGTCGGGGGAGCTGTTTTTT
-	-	TRBV4-3	TRBJ1-1	CASSLRGSMNTEAFF	TGCGCCAGCAGCCTAAGGGGCAGCATGAACACTGAAGCTTTCTTT
-	-	TRBV27	TRBJ1-4	CASSSRPRGGEKLFF	TGTGCCAGCAGTTCCCGGCCCCGTGGCGGTGAAAAACTGTTTTTT
-	-	TRBV12-2	TRBJ2-3	CASRPMTASTDTQYF	TGTGCAAGTCGCCCTATGACAGCTAGCACAGATACGCAGTATTTT
-	-	TRBV7-8	TRBJ2-7	CASSPAYEQYF	TGTGCCAGCAGCCCGGCGTACGAGCAGTACTTC
once	-	TRBV6-4	TRBJ1-3	CASSKTDSGNTIYF	TGTGCCAGCAGCAAGACGGATTCTGGAAACACCATATATTTT
few	-	TRBV2	TRBJ2-5	CASTERGGGETQYF	TGTGCCAGCACCGAGAGAGGGGGTGGGGAGACCCAGTACTTC
-	TRBD2	TRBV10-3	TRBJ2-1	CAISERGTGTSGDEQFF	TGTGCCATCAGTGAGCGCGGCACCGGGACTAGCGGGGACGAGCAGTTCTTC
few	-	TRBV10-3	TRBJ2-1	CAIRQGGDEQFF	TGTGCCATTAGACAGGGAGGCGATGAGCAGTTCTTC
few	-	TRBV19	TRBJ1-2	CASSIGPGGAYGYTF	TGTGCCAGTAGTATAGGCCCAGGAGGGGCTTATGGCTACACCTTC
-	-	TRBV5-1	TRBJ1-4	CASRPATNEKLFF	TGCGCCAGCAGACCAGCAACTAATGAAAAACTGTTTTTT